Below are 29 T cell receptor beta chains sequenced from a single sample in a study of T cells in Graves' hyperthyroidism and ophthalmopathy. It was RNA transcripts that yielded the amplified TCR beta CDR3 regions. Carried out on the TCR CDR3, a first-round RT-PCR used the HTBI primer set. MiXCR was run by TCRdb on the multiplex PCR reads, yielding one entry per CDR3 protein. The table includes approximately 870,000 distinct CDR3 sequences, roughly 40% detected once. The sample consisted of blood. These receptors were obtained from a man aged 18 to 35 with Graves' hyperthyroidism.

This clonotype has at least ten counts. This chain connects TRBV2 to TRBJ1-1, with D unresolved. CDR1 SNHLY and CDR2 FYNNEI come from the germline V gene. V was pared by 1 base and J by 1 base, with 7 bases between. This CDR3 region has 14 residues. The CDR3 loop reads CASSEGRRNTEAFF. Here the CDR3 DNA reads TGTGCCAGCAGTGAAGGGAGGCGGAACACTGAAGCTTTCTTT.

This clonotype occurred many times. The CDR3 bases are TGTGCCAGCAGCTTAGAGGGGAGCGGAGGAAACACCATATATTTT. Its translation: CASSLEGSGGNTIYF. The chain carries TRBV7-6 and TRBJ1-3, with a tentative D call TRBD1 (5 bases). V was pared by 1 base and J by 4 bases, with 11 bases between. The CDR3 covers 15 residues. Germline V gene data show CDR1 as SGHVS and CDR2 as FNYEAQ.

In nucleotides, the CDR3 is TGTGCCAGCAGCGTAACACAGGGAGGGGAGCCCCAGCATTTT. Its protein product is CASSVTQGGEPQHF. The chain links TRBV9 to TRBJ1-5; possible D gene TRBD1, 6 bases. The CDR3 consists of 14 residues. Germline assignment: CDR1 SGDLS and CDR2 YYNGEE. The V gene lost 1 base and the J gene lost 8 bases, with 13 bases spanning the gap.

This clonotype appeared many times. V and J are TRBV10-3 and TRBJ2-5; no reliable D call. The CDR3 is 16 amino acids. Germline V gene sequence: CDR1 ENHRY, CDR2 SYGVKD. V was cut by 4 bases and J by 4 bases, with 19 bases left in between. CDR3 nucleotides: TGTGCCATCAGTGGCCCGCTAAATTATCGGGCAGAGACCCAGTACTTC. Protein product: CAISGPLNYRAETQYF.

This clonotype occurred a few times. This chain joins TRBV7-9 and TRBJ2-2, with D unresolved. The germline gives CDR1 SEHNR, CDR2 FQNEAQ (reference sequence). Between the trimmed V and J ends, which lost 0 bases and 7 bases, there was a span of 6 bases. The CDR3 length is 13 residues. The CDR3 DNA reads TGTGCCAGCAGCTTAGCGGCAAACGGGGAGCTGTTTTTT. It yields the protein CASSLAANGELFF.

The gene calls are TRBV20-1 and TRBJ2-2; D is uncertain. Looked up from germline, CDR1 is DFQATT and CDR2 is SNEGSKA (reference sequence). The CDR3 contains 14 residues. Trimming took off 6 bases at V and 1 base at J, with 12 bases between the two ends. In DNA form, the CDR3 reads TGCAGTGCAACGCTAGGCAGGAACACCGGGGAGCTGTTTTTT. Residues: CSATLGRNTGELFF.

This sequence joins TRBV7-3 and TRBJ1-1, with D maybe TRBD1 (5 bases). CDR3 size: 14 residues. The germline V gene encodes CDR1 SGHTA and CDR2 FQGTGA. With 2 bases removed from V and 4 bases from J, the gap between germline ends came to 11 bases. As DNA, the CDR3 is TGTGCCAGCAGCTTACAGGGATTCGGCACTGAAGCTTTCTTT. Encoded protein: CASSLQGFGTEAFF.

The chain's CDR3 is CASSTHQGVGNTIYF. The CDR3 region has the DNA TGTGCCAGCAGTACACATCAGGGGGTTGGAAACACCATATATTTT. This chain connects TRBV12-3 or TRBV12-4 to TRBJ1-3; 7 bases agree with TRBD1. The CDR3 sequence is 15 residues long. V gave up 5 bases and J gave up 3 bases; unmatched junction bases: 7.

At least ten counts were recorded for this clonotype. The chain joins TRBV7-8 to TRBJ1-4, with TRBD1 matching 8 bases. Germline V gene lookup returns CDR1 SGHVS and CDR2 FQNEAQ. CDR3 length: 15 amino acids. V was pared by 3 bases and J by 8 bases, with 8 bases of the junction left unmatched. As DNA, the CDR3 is TGTGCCAGCAGCTTGGGACAGGCGAATGTGGAAAAACTGTTTTTT. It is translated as CASSLGQANVEKLFF.

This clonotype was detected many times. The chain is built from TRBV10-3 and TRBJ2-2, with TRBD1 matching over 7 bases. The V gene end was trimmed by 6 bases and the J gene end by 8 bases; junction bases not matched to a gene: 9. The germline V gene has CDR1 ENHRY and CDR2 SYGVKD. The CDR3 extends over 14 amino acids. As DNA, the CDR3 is TGTGCCATCAGATCTGGGGACAGCGGTGGGGAGCTGTTTTTT. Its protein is CAIRSGDSGGELFF.

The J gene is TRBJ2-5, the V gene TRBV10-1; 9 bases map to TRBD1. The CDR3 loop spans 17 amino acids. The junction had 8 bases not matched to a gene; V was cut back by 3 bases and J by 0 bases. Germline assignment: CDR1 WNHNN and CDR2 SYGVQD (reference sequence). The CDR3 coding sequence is TGCGCCAGCAGTGAATCGGGACAGGGTCCGTACCAAGAGACCCAGTACTTC. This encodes CASSESGQGPYQETQYF.

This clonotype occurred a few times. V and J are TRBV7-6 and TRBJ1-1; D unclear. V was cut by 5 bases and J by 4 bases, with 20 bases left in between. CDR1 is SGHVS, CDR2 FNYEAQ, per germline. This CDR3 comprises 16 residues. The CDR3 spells CASSQDRAGRGTEAFF. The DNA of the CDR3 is TGTGCCAGCAGCCAAGATAGAGCGGGGAGAGGCACTGAAGCTTTCTTT.

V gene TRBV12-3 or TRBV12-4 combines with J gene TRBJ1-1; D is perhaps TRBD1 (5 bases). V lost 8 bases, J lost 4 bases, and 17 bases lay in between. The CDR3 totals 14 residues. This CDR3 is CASGSGGIGTEAFF. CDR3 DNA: TGTGCCAGCGGGAGTGGGGGGATTGGCACTGAAGCTTTCTTT.

The CDR3 bases are TGTGCCACCTCCCTGGGGGGGGACTACCAAGAGACCCAGTACTTC. Protein product: CATSLGGDYQETQYF. V gene TRBV7-6 combines with J gene TRBJ2-5, with 7 nucleotides matching TRBD2. The CDR3 sequence is 15 residues long. CDR1 and CDR2 (germline): SGHVS, FNYEAQ. J lost 0 bases, V lost 10 bases, and 11 bases had no gene match.

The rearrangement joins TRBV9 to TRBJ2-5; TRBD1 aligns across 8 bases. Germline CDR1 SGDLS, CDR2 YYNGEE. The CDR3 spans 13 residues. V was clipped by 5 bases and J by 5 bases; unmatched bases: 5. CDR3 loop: CASRMDREETQYF. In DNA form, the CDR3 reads TGTGCCAGCAGAATGGACAGGGAGGAGACCCAGTACTTC.

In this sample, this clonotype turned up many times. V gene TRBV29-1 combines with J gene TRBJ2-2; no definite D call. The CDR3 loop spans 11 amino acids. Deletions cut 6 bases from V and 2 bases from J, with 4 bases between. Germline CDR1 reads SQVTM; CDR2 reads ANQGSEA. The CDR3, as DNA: TGCAGCGTCACAAACACCGGGGAGCTGTTTTTT. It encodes CSVTNTGELFF.

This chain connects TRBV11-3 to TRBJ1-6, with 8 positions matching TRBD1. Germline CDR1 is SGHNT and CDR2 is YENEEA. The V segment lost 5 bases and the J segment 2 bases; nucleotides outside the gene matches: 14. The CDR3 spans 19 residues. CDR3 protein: CASSTCRGRFGTYNSPLHF. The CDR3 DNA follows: TGTGCCAGCAGCACTTGCAGGGGGCGGTTTGGGACCTATAATTCACCCCTCCACTTT.

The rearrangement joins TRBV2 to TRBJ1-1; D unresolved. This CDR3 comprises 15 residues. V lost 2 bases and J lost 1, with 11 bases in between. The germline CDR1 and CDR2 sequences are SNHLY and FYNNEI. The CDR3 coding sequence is TGTGCCAGCAGTGAACTGGGAAGTGAGAACACTGAAGCTTTCTTT. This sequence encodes CASSELGSENTEAFF.

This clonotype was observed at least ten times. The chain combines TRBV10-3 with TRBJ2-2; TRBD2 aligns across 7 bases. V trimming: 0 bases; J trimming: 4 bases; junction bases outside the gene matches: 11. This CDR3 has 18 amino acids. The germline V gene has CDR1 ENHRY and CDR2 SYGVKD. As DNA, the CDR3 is TGTGCCATCAGTGAGTCAGGGACTATGCCGCCCCTCACCGGGGAGCTGTTTTTT. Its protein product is CAISESGTMPPLTGELFF.

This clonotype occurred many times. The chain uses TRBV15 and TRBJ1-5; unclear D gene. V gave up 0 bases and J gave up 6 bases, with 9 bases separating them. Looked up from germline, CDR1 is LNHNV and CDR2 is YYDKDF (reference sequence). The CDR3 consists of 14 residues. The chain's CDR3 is CATSRDAGGQPQHF. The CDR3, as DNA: TGTGCCACCAGCAGAGATGCTGGAGGTCAGCCCCAGCATTTT.

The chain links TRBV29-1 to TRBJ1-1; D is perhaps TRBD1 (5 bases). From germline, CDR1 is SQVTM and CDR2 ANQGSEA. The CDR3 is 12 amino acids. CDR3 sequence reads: CRRQTMNTEAFF. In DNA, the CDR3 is TGCAGGCGACAGACCATGAACACTGAAGCTTTCTTT.

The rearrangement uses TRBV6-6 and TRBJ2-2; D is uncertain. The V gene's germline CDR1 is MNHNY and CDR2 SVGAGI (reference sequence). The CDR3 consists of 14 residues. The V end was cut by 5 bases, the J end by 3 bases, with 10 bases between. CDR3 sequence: CASSEEMDTGELFF. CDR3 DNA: TGTGCCAGCAGTGAGGAGATGGACACCGGGGAGCTGTTTTTT.

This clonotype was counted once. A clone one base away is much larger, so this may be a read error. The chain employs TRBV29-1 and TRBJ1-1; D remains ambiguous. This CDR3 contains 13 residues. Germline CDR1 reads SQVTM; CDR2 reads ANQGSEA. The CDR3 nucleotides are TGCAGCGTTGTAGAACAACTGAACACTGGAGCTTTCTTT. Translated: CSVVEQLNTGAFF. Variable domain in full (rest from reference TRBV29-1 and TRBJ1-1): SAVISQKPSRDICQRGTSLTIQCQVDSQVTMMFWYRQQPGQSLTLIATANQGSEATYESGFVIDKFPISRPNLTFSTLTVSNMSPEDSSIYLCSVVEQLNTGAFFGQGTRLTVV.

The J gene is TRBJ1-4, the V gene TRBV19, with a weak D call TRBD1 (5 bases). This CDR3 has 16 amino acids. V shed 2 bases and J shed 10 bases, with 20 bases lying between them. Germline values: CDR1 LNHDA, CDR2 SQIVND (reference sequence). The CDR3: CASSIWQGSVEGKLFF. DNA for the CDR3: TGTGCCAGTAGTATATGGCAGGGCAGCGTGGAGGGAAAACTGTTTTTT.

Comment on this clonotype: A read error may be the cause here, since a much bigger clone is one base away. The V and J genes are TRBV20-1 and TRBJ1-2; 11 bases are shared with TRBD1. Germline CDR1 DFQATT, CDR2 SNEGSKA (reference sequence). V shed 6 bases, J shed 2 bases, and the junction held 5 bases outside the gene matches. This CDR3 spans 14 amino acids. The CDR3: CSAEDRGLNYGYTF. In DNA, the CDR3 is TGCAGTGCGGAGGACAGGGGGCTAAACTATGGCTACACCTTC.

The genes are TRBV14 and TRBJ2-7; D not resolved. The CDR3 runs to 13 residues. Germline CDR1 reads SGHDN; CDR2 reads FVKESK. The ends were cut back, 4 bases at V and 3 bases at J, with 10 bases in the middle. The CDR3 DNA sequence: TGTGCCAGCAGCCTCCGGGCCTTCTACGAGCAGTACTTC. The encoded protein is CASSLRAFYEQYF.

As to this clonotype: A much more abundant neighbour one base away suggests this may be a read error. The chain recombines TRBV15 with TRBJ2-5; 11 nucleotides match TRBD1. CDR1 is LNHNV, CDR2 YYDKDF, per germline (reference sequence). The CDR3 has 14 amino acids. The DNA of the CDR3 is TGTGCCACCGCCCCCGGGACAGGGGGAGAGACCCAGCACTTC. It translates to CATAPGTGGETQHF.

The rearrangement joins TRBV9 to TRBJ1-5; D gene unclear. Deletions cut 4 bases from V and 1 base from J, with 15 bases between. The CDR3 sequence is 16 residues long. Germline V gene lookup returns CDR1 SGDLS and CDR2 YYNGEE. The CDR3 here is CASSQDSSSSNQPQHF. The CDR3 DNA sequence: TGTGCCAGCAGCCAAGATAGTAGTAGCAGCAATCAGCCCCAGCATTTT.

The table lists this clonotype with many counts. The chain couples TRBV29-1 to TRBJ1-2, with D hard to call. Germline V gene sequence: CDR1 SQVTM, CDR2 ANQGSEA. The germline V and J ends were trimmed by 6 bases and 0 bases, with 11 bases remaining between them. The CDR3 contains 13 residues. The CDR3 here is CSVANKANYGYTF. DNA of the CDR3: TGCAGCGTGGCTAACAAAGCTAACTATGGCTACACCTTC. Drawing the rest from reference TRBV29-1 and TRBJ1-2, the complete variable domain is SAVISQKPSRDICQRGTSLTIQCQVDSQVTMMFWYRQQPGQSLTLIATANQGSEATYESGFVIDKFPISRPNLTFSTLTVSNMSPEDSSIYLCSVANKANYGYTFGSGTRLTVV.